The 30 T cell receptor beta chains below come from one sample, sequenced in a study of immune heterogeneity within non-small cell lung tumors. Bulk tumor genomic DNA, around 590 ng per sample, was used as template. Surgeons took several biopsies per primary tumor, spaced far apart, during surgery. Each patient presented with untreated, newly diagnosed non-small cell lung cancer and received curative surgery. Amplifying TCR beta CDR3 involved multiplex PCR carried out with 32 V and 13 J primers. TCRdb processed the multiplex PCR reads anew with MiXCR; each CDR3 protein has one entry. The sample contains roughly 10,000 distinct CDR3 sequences, around 21% of which appear only once. Sequenced: lung tumor tissue. Every receptor here comes from a man between 60 and 75 years old with non-small cell lung cancer.

In this sample, this clonotype is medium-sized (0.01 to 0.1%). V usage is TRBV10-3 and J usage is TRBJ1-4, with D maybe TRBD1 (6 bases). Germline V gene data show CDR1 as ENHRY and CDR2 as SYGVKD. Trimming removed 11 bases from V and 2 bases from J, with 15 bases in between. The CDR3 is 14 amino acids. CDR3 region: CASQGTSTNEKLFF. CDR3 nucleotides: TGTGCCTCACAGGGTACGAGTACTAATGAAAAACTGTTTTTT.

This clonotype was seen more than once but under ten times. The chain uses TRBV5-1 and TRBJ2-7; the match to TRBD2 covers 10 bases. After removal of 0 bases from V and 6 bases from J, the junction contained 9 bases not matched to a gene. Germline values: CDR1 SGHRS, CDR2 YFSETQ. The CDR3 loop spans 16 amino acids. The chain's CDR3 is CASSLEASGSQVEQYF. The CDR3 bases are TGCGCCAGCAGCTTGGAAGCTAGCGGGAGCCAAGTCGAGCAGTACTTC.

By sample share, this clonotype is medium-sized. This chain links TRBV19 with TRBJ1-1, with 8 bases lining up with TRBD1. Germline V CDR1 and CDR2: LNHDA, SQIVND (reference sequence). This CDR3 is 16 amino acids long. Trimming at V came to 3 bases and at J to 2 bases, leaving 8 bases not matched to a gene. CDR3 nucleotides: TGTGCCAGTAGTATCCATCCGGGACAGGCAAACACTGAAGCTTTCTTT. The encoded protein is CASSIHPGQANTEAFF.

This clonotype is judged medium-sized. The chain recombines TRBV6-1 with TRBJ2-7, with TRBD2 as a possible D gene (6 bases). V was clipped by 3 bases and J by 5 bases, with 8 bases between them. In germline, CDR1 is MNHNS, CDR2 SASEGT. The CDR3 consists of 12 residues. The chain's CDR3 is CASSDAGNEQYF. The CDR3 bases are TGTGCCAGCAGTGACGCGGGGAACGAGCAGTACTTC.

The table lists this clonotype with many counts. The junction and the germline gene differ at one end; a read error may be behind it. J is TRBJ2-7 and V is TRBV4-1; no reliable D call. Germline assignment: CDR1 MGHRA and CDR2 YSYEKL. CDR3 length equals 14 residues. The CDR3 bases are TGCGCCAGCAGCCGCCTTAGCCCGTCCTCCGAGCAGTACTTC. It specifies CASSRLSPSSEQYF.

Only a few counts were recorded for this clonotype. The V call is TRBV11-3, the J call TRBJ2-1; unclear D gene. This CDR3 is built from 15 residues. Germline-derived CDR1 and CDR2 are SGHNT and YENEEA. The V end lost 0 bases, the J end lost 5 bases, and 11 bases lay between the germline ends. CDR3 nucleotides: TGTGCCAGCAGCTTAGACGGGCTGGGCCACAATGAGCAGTTCTTC. Protein product: CASSLDGLGHNEQFF.

This clonotype is judged medium-sized. V gene TRBV27 combines with J gene TRBJ1-6, with D perhaps matching TRBD1 (5 bases). This CDR3 is 16 amino acids long. V lost 3 bases, J lost 9 bases, and 18 bases lay in between. Germline-derived CDR1 and CDR2 are MNHEY and SMNVEV (reference sequence). CDR3 in amino acids: CASSLSGGDRVSPLHF. The CDR3 nucleotides read TGTGCCAGCAGTTTGAGTGGGGGGGATAGAGTTTCACCCCTCCACTTT.

This clonotype came up many times. V usage is TRBV11-3 and J usage is TRBJ2-1; TRBD1 or TRBD2 may be the D gene (5 bases each). V lost 1 base, J lost 2 bases, and 15 bases lay in between. The CDR3 runs 17 residues. CDR1 and CDR2 from the germline V gene are SGHNT and YENEEA. As DNA, the CDR3 is TGTGCCAGCAGCTTAGTAGTCTCTAGCAGGGCCTACAATGAGCAGTTCTTC. Translating it yields CASSLVVSSRAYNEQFF.

This clonotype was counted a few times. J is TRBJ2-7 and V is TRBV2, with TRBD2 matching 9 bases. V lost 6 bases to trimming and J lost 0 bases; unmatched junction nucleotides: 6. Germline loops: CDR1 SNHLY, CDR2 FYNNEI. CDR3 size: 15 residues. CDR3 nucleotides: TGTGCCAGCAGCGCTCCGACTAGCGGCTCCTACGAGCAGTACTTC. Protein product: CASSAPTSGSYEQYF.

This clonotype was found many times. The V call is TRBV11-2, the J call TRBJ1-6; D is unclear. Germline CDR1 and CDR2: SGHAT and FQNNGV. V gave up 2 bases and J gave up 5 bases, with 4 bases separating them. The CDR3 sequence is 13 residues long. CDR3 in amino acids: CASSLNNNSPLHF. The CDR3 region has the DNA TGTGCCAGCAGCTTAAACAATAATTCACCCCTCCACTTT.

This clonotype was counted only a few times. The chain recombines TRBV12-3 or TRBV12-4 with TRBJ2-7; 13 bases map to TRBD2. J was trimmed by 3 bases and V by 6 bases; bases with no gene match: 8. CDR3 length: 16 residues. CDR3 region: CASSTTSGRAGYEQYF. CDR3 sequence (DNA): TGTGCCAGCAGCACCACTAGCGGGAGGGCTGGCTACGAGCAGTACTTC.

This clonotype was detected only a few times. The V gene is TRBV10-3, the J gene TRBJ2-1; possibly TRBD2 for D (5 bases). The CDR3 totals 16 residues. Germline loops: CDR1 ENHRY, CDR2 SYGVKD. Trimming removed 4 bases at V and 6 bases at J, with 19 bases between. For the CDR3, the DNA is TGTGCCATCAGTGGTGAGACGGGGTCCACGGGCAATGAGCAGTTCTTC. Protein: CAISGETGSTGNEQFF.

By proportion, this clonotype is medium-sized. V and J are TRBV11-1 and TRBJ2-2, with 7 bases fitting TRBD2. Germline CDR1 SGHAT, CDR2 FQDESV (reference sequence). The CDR3 is 18 residues long. V gave up 6 bases and J gave up 6 bases; unmatched junction bases: 19. CDR3 protein: CASSSVWVGGSTPGELFF. Here the CDR3 DNA reads TGTGCCAGCAGTTCGGTCTGGGTCGGCGGGAGTACTCCCGGGGAGCTGTTTTTT.

About this clonotype itself: A read error may be the cause here, since a much bigger clone is one base away. It is likely a read error, because the conserved phenylalanine at the end of the CDR3 is missing. The J gene is TRBJ2-7, the V gene TRBV13; tentative D call: TRBD2 (6 bases). The CDR3 runs 14 residues. V lost 6 bases to trimming and J lost 3 bases, with 15 bases between them. The germline gives CDR1 PRHDT, CDR2 FYEKMQ (reference sequence). The CDR3: CASSSGTFNYEQYL. The CDR3 region has the DNA TGTGCCAGCAGTTCAGGGACTTTTAACTACGAGCAGTACCTC.

On this clonotype: Just one base apart from a much larger clone, this may be a read error. The chain carries TRBV12-3 or TRBV12-4 and TRBJ2-7; D ambiguous. This CDR3 has 13 amino acids. The DNA of the CDR3 is TGTACCAGCAGTTTATCGACAAACTACGAGCAGTACTTC. Its protein product is CTSSLSTNYEQYF.

The CDR3 loop reads CASSPGRVGQETQYF. In DNA form, the CDR3 reads TGTGCCAGCAGTCCCGGCAGGGTGGGCCAAGAGACCCAGTACTTC. V and J are TRBV12-3 or TRBV12-4 and TRBJ2-5, with D maybe TRBD1 (5 bases). Trimming stripped 5 bases from V and 1 base from J, with 14 bases between. The CDR3 has 15 residues.

By its share, this clonotype is medium-sized (0.01 to 0.1%). The J gene is TRBJ1-2, the V gene TRBV9; possible D gene TRBD1, 6 bases. The germline CDR1 and CDR2 sequences are SGDLS and YYNGEE. This CDR3 is 14 amino acids long. V lost 0 bases to trimming and J lost 7 bases, with 13 bases between them. The CDR3 spells CASSVAAGVSGYTF. CDR3 DNA: TGTGCCAGCAGCGTAGCTGCAGGGGTATCTGGCTACACCTTC.

This chain joins TRBV10-3 and TRBJ2-1; D is uncertain. The V end lost 2 bases, the J end lost 6 bases, and 14 bases lay between the germline ends. Germline V gene data show CDR1 as ENHRY and CDR2 as SYGVKD. CDR3 length equals 15 residues. This chain's CDR3 is CAISEPSGRGNEQFF. The CDR3, as DNA: TGTGCCATCAGTGAGCCTTCCGGACGCGGCAATGAGCAGTTCTTC.

The chain recombines TRBV20-1 with TRBJ1-4; D is unclear. Looked up from germline, CDR1 is DFQATT and CDR2 is SNEGSKA (reference sequence). V shed 6 bases and J shed 0 bases, with 2 bases lying between them. The CDR3 has 11 residues. This CDR3 is CSAATNEKLFF. In DNA, the CDR3 is TGCAGTGCGGCAACTAATGAAAAACTGTTTTTT.

The chain joins TRBV9 to TRBJ1-3, with TRBD1 as a possible D gene (6 bases). Germline CDR1 is SGDLS and CDR2 is YYNGEE. The CDR3 runs to 15 residues. V lost 3 bases and J 4 bases, leaving 14 bases between the germline ends. CDR3 in DNA: TGTGCCAGCAGCGCCCTCCGGGACAACGGAAACACCATATATTTT. Translation gives CASSALRDNGNTIYF.

This clonotype turned up a few times. The rearrangement links TRBV7-8 to TRBJ2-1; D remains unclear. In germline, CDR1 is SGHVS, CDR2 FQNEAQ. Trimming took off 3 bases at V and 0 bases at J, with 9 bases between the two ends. The CDR3 is made up of 15 amino acids. In DNA, the CDR3 is TGTGCCAGCAGCTTTGCGGATTTCTCCTACAATGAGCAGTTCTTC. This translates into CASSFADFSYNEQFF.

Of note for this clonotype: This may arise from a read error, as a much more abundant clone is one base away. The V call is TRBV6-2 or TRBV6-3, the J call TRBJ2-7; a weak D match, TRBD1 (6 bases). The CDR3 runs to 15 residues. Germline V gene sequence: CDR1 MNHEY, CDR2 SVGEGT. The CDR3 loop reads CASTYSTQGNYEQYF. CDR3 nucleotides: TGTGCCAGCACTTACAGTACACAGGGCAATTACGAGCAGTACTTC.

The V call is TRBV6-1, the J call TRBJ2-3, with 7 bases fitting TRBD1. The J segment lost 4 bases and the V segment lost 6 bases, leaving 10 bases of the junction unmatched. This CDR3 region has 15 residues. CDR1 is MNHNS, CDR2 SASEGT, per germline. CDR3 loop: CASRRQGSRSDTQYF. CDR3 DNA sequence: TGTGCCAGCAGAAGACAGGGATCCAGGTCAGATACGCAGTATTTT.

This clonotype is deemed medium-sized. The J gene is TRBJ2-7, the V gene TRBV19, with D maybe TRBD2 (6 bases). The germline V and J ends were trimmed by 6 bases and 6 bases, with 18 bases remaining between them. Germline assignment: CDR1 LNHDA and CDR2 SQIVND (reference sequence). The CDR3 covers 14 residues. The CDR3 nucleotides read TGTGCCAGTAGCCCGGAGGGCCGGCGTGTCGAGCAGTACTTC. Its protein is CASSPEGRRVEQYF.

In its sample, this clonotype ranks as medium-sized (0.01 to 0.1%). V and J are TRBV14 and TRBJ1-6, with 12 bases aligning to TRBD1. The CDR3 extends over 13 amino acids. CDR1 SGHDN and CDR2 FVKESK come from the germline V gene. V shed 8 bases, J shed 9 bases, and the junction held 2 bases outside the gene matches. CDR3 residues: CASGGQGASPLHF. Here the CDR3 DNA reads TGTGCCAGCGGGGGACAGGGGGCTTCACCCCTCCACTTT.

This clonotype has a handful of counts. V and J are TRBV6-1 and TRBJ2-7; TRBD2 agrees at 12 bases. The trim removed 8 bases at V and 5 bases at J, leaving 10 bases unmatched. The CDR3 spans 15 residues. Germline CDR1 MNHNS, CDR2 SASEGT. CDR3 sequence: CASSLAGGPLDEQYF. The CDR3 bases are TGTGCCAGCTCCCTAGCGGGAGGGCCCTTGGACGAGCAGTACTTC.

This clonotype is medium-sized by share. V usage is TRBV20-1 and J usage is TRBJ2-2; possible D gene TRBD2, 5 bases. Germline CDR1 is DFQATT and CDR2 is SNEGSKA (reference sequence). V was pared by 3 bases and J by 5 bases, with 19 bases between. CDR3 length: 16 amino acids. The CDR3 bases are TGCAGTGCTAGCCGTGGGAGTGCCCGTGGGACCGGGGAGCTGTTTTTT. This sequence encodes CSASRGSARGTGELFF.

This clonotype counts as medium-sized. The genes are TRBV12-3 or TRBV12-4 and TRBJ2-3, with 8 bases lining up with TRBD2. The V gene end was trimmed by 3 bases and the J gene end by 4 bases; junction bases not matched to a gene: 6. The CDR3 covers 15 residues. The CDR3 loop reads CASSFKGGLADTQYF. The CDR3, as DNA: TGTGCCAGCAGTTTCAAAGGGGGACTAGCAGATACGCAGTATTTT.

This sequence joins TRBV27 and TRBJ2-3; D is ambiguous. The V and J ends lost 3 bases and 4 bases respectively, with 14 bases between them. Germline loops: CDR1 MNHEY, CDR2 SMNVEV (reference sequence). The CDR3 has 15 amino acids. CDR3 residues: CASSLPSAGADTQYF. The CDR3 bases are TGTGCCAGCAGTTTGCCGTCCGCCGGAGCAGATACGCAGTATTTT.

This clonotype was seen ten or more times. The CDR3 DNA reads as TGTGCCAGCTCACCGGATGGCTACACCTTC. Encoded protein: CASSPDGYTF. This chain joins TRBV18 and TRBJ1-2; D gene ambiguous. The CDR3 is 10 residues long. The germline V gene encodes CDR1 KGHSH and CDR2 LQKENI. Trimming pared 3 bases from V and 6 bases from J, leaving 2 bases between.